This TCR beta chain is drawn from a study of T cell repertoires in ileal Crohn's disease. Study as a whole: At surgery, 30% to 40% of patients smoked, with median disease duration about 7.9 years. Postoperative therapy was given to about half: roughly 11 thiopurines, about 19 anti-TNF agents. Overall study results and limits: Mucosal expansions were suggested to be mainly CD8 T cells. Every patient over 26.8% clonality showed endoscopic recurrence.

The CDR3 runs 14 residues. Trimming pared 6 bases from V and 2 bases from J, leaving 13 bases between. Germline lookup yields CDR1 MNHEY and CDR2 SMNVEV (reference sequence). Sequencing was performed with immunoSEQ multiplex PCR; in TCRdb, only in-frame clones are kept and a portion is missing. This table has more than 11,000 clones, about 71% appearing once. As regards this clone: As yet, its antigen is unknown. Distinct nucleotide sequences in the sample also encode this CDR3.

V and J are TRBV27 and TRBJ1-2; D perhaps matches TRBD1 (6 bases). Specimen: ileal tissue. The origin of this receptor is an adult with Crohn's disease. The CDR3 is CASSRRGGNYGYTF. The CDR3 region has the DNA TGTGCCAGCAGCCGGAGGGGGGGAAACTATGGCTACACCTTC.